This T cell receptor beta chain was sequenced during a study of blood T cell repertoires in COVID-19. Turning to the study itself: Nucleic acid was either cDNA or gDNA, and it came from T cells, B-cell-depleted T cells, or PBMCs.

This table comes from immunoSEQ multiplex PCR, and its TCRdb copy is limited to in-frame clones, with some not included. The profile shows around 30,000 clones, 86% of them singletons. The CDR3 covers 15 residues. Germline V lookup: CDR1 MNHEY, CDR2 SMNVEV (reference sequence). Deletions cut 0 bases from V and 8 bases from J, with 15 bases between. Sequenced material: peripheral blood. The origin of this receptor is a woman of 80 years or more with active or convalescent COVID-19. The chain joins TRBV27 to TRBJ2-3, with TRBD1 as a possible D gene (5 bases). As DNA, the CDR3 is TGTGCCAGCAGTTTATCGGGCCAGGGCAAGAGTACGCAGTATTTT. This gives the protein CASSLSGQGKSTQYF.